This T cell receptor (beta chain) was identified during a study of PD-L1 blockade in urothelial cancer. Study-wide context: Atezolizumab therapy began for patients in 2014, dosed at 1,200 mg intravenously every 3 weeks. About 90% of the 29 patients were males with bladder-origin urothelial cancer. The authors examined blood 3 weeks (second dose) and 6 weeks after treatment start.

Profiled with immunoSEQ multiplex PCR; TCRdb holds only in-frame clones, not every one. The profile shows around 110,000 clones, approximately 90% of them singletons. V lost 10 bases to trimming and J lost 5 bases, with 29 bases between them. The CDR3 runs 17 residues. Looked up from germline, CDR1 is MDHEN and CDR2 is SYDVKM. With regard to this clone: Its antigen remains unidentified.

Study-wide results and limits: Durable benefit was linked to greater 3-week expansion of tumor-associated blood clones.

This sample's time point: peripheral blood 6 weeks after treatment start. The TCR originated in a man aged 55 to 70 with urothelial cancer. The V gene is TRBV28, the J gene TRBJ2-5; tentatively, D is TRBD1 (5 bases). Here the sequenced sample was PBMCs, taken around atezolizumab (anti-PD-L1) treatment. The CDR3 loop is CATFGAYKLRAVETQYF. CDR3 coding DNA: TGTGCCACCTTTGGGGCCTATAAGCTCCGGGCGGTGGAGACCCAGTACTTC. The variable domain in full, with the rest retrieved from reference TRBV28 and TRBJ2-5, is DVKVTQSSRYLVKRTGEKVFLECVQDMDHENMFWYRQDPGLGLRLIYFSYDVKMKEKGDIPEGYSVSREKKERFSLILESASTNQTSMYLCATFGAYKLRAVETQYFGPGTRLLVL.